The 18 T cell receptor beta chains presented below share a single source sample, sequenced in a study of Ad26.COV2.S vaccination and SARS-CoV-2 variants. Treatment reported: some 20 received Ad26.COV2.S at low or high dose, single or two shots; five or six received placebo; per-sample allocation not given. Specimen acquisition occurred on day 63 following the initial vaccine or placebo injection. Profiling relied on immunoSEQ multiplex PCR, and the TCRdb table lists in-frame clones only, not all of them. Here the sample spans fewer than 400,000 clones, 70% to 90% being singletons. The sample was peripheral blood, taken in a trial of Ad26.COV2.S vaccine versus placebo. These receptors were taken from a person aged 18 to 59 who received the Ad26.COV2.S COVID-19 vaccine or a placebo.

V gene TRBV2 combines with J gene TRBJ2-5; 10 nucleotides align to TRBD2. J gave up 3 bases and V 5 bases, and 12 bases lay outside the gene matches. CDR3 length: 17 residues. CDR1 is SNHLY and CDR2 is FYNNEI in the germline V gene. The CDR3 loop is CASSSPSGGSGEETQYF. The CDR3 DNA is TGTGCCAGCAGTAGCCCTAGCGGGGGTTCAGGGGAAGAGACCCAGTACTTC.

This chain links TRBV5-6 with TRBJ1-2; 8 nucleotides match TRBD1. Germline loops: CDR1 SGHDT, CDR2 YYEEEE. V was clipped by 4 bases and J by 2 bases; unmatched bases: 4. CDR3 length equals 14 residues. CDR3 protein: CASSRNRGNYGYTF. The CDR3, as DNA: TGTGCCAGCAGCCGAAACAGGGGGAACTATGGCTACACCTTC.

The chain employs TRBV5-1 and TRBJ1-4, with a tentative D call TRBD1 (5 bases). Germline CDR1 and CDR2: SGHRS and YFSETQ. V was clipped by 3 bases and J by 7 bases, with 13 bases between them. The CDR3 sequence is 14 residues long. The CDR3 DNA is TGCGCCAGCAGCTCGGGACCCTGGGCTGAAAAACTGTTTTTT. It codes for CASSSGPWAEKLFF.

The rearrangement links TRBV11-2 to TRBJ1-1, with D uncertain. V gave up 5 bases and J gave up 2 bases, with 9 bases separating them. The CDR3 sequence is 13 residues long. The germline V gene encodes CDR1 SGHAT and CDR2 FQNNGV. The CDR3 nucleotides read TGTGCCAGCAGCCACATTGAAAACACTGAAGCTTTCTTT. Encoded protein: CASSHIENTEAFF.

The chain combines TRBV6-5 with TRBJ1-2; the match to TRBD1 covers 7 bases. This CDR3 is built from 13 residues. V was pared by 2 bases and J by 7 bases, with 4 bases of the junction left unmatched. The germline gives CDR1 MNHEY, CDR2 SVGAGI. The CDR3 loop reads CASSYRGRLGYTF. In nucleotides, the CDR3 is TGTGCCAGCAGTTACAGGGGGCGGCTTGGCTACACCTTC.

The table lists this clone with a count of one. The chain recombines TRBV29-1 with TRBJ1-2; D not resolved. The CDR3 contains 17 residues. CDR1 and CDR2 (germline): SQVTM, ANQGSEA. Trimming stripped 3 bases from V and 0 bases from J, with 20 bases between. The CDR3 loop reads CSVDPQIWQRTNYGYTF. CDR3 nucleotides: TGCAGCGTTGATCCTCAGATATGGCAGCGCACTAACTATGGCTACACCTTC.

This clone has a single count. The CDR3 loop reads CASSPQGQHNYGYTF. DNA of the CDR3: TGTGCCAGCAGCCCCCAAGGACAACACAACTATGGCTACACCTTC. The V call is TRBV5-6, the J call TRBJ1-2; D may be TRBD1 (5 bases). Germline CDR1 is SGHDT and CDR2 is YYEEEE. The CDR3 contains 15 residues. The V gene lost 4 bases and the J gene lost 2 bases, with 15 bases spanning the gap.

A few counts support this clone. The chain combines TRBV11-2 with TRBJ1-1, with D hard to call. V lost 3 bases to trimming and J lost 11 bases, with 16 bases between them. CDR3 length equals 13 residues. CDR1 is SGHAT and CDR2 is FQNNGV in the germline V gene. The CDR3 bases are TGTGCCAGCAGCTTCGGGATAAGGTCTGGTGCTTTCTTT. Protein: CASSFGIRSGAFF. Variable domain in full (rest from reference TRBV11-2 and TRBJ1-1): EAGVAQSPRYKIIEKRQSVAFWCNPISGHATLYWYQQILGQGPKLLIQFQNNGVVDDSQLPKDRFSAERLKGVDSTLKIQPAKLEDSAVYLCASSFGIRSGAFFGQGTRLTVV.

This chain connects TRBV5-6 to TRBJ1-2; a weak D match, TRBD1 (5 bases). The CDR3 contains 13 residues. V was cut by 4 bases and J by 3 bases, with 10 bases left in between. Germline V lookup: CDR1 SGHDT, CDR2 YYEEEE. In nucleotides, the CDR3 is TGTGCCAGCAGCCGGGACTTCGACTATGGCTACACCTTC. It translates to CASSRDFDYGYTF.

This clone was recorded a few times. CDR3 nucleotide sequence: TGTGCCAGCAGCTTAACCTGGACAGGTGATCACTCTGGGGCCAACGTCCTGACTTTC. This gives the protein CASSLTWTGDHSGANVLTF. The V and J genes are TRBV11-3 and TRBJ2-6; TRBD1 matches at 7 bases. Trimming at V came to 2 bases and at J to 0 bases, leaving 10 bases not matched to a gene. This CDR3 has 19 amino acids. Per germline, CDR1 SGHNT and CDR2 YENEEA.

The chain joins TRBV7-2 to TRBJ2-3; possibly TRBD2 for D (5 bases). This CDR3 region has 14 residues. The ends were cut back, 3 bases at V and 1 base at J, with 8 bases in the middle. Germline-derived CDR1 and CDR2 are SGHTA and FQGNSA. CDR3 nucleotide sequence: TGTGCCAGCAGCTTGCGGGCGGGCACAGATACGCAGTATTTT. Translated, it gives CASSLRAGTDTQYF.

The chain employs TRBV6-1 and TRBJ1-2; D is unclear. The V end lost 3 bases, the J end lost 2 bases, and 4 bases lay between the germline ends. CDR1 MNHNS and CDR2 SASEGT come from the germline V gene. The CDR3 runs to 12 residues. CDR3 coding DNA: TGTGCCAGCAGTGAGGGGAACTATGGCTACACCTTC. This gives the protein CASSEGNYGYTF.

J is TRBJ2-1 and V is TRBV9, with 8 bases identical to TRBD1. The CDR3 length is 13 residues. Germline CDR1 and CDR2: SGDLS and YYNGEE. V shed 3 bases, J shed 13 bases, and the junction held 9 bases outside the gene matches. The CDR3 coding sequence is TGTGCCAGCAGCGCAGGAGTGGGACAGGTTCAGTTCTTC. Translated: CASSAGVGQVQFF.

V usage is TRBV7-9 and J usage is TRBJ1-1, with D unclear. The V gene's germline CDR1 is SEHNR and CDR2 FQNEAQ (reference sequence). The CDR3 covers 12 residues. V was cut by 5 bases and J by 6 bases, with 10 bases left in between. The CDR3 nucleotides are TGTGCCAGCAGCCACAAGTGGGCTGAAGCTTTCTTT. Amino acid sequence: CASSHKWAEAFF.

DNA for the CDR3: TGTGCCAGCAGCCCCGGACAGATCACAGATACGCAGTATTTT. Amino acids: CASSPGQITDTQYF. The rearrangement joins TRBV5-4 to TRBJ2-3; D may be TRBD1 (6 bases). Germline V gives CDR1 SGHNT, CDR2 YYREEE (reference sequence). V shed 4 bases and J shed 2 bases, with 11 bases lying between them. CDR3 size: 14 residues.

V and J are TRBV7-2 and TRBJ1-2, with a weak D call TRBD1 (5 bases). Between the trimmed V and J ends, which lost 5 bases and 0 bases, there was a span of 19 bases. CDR1 and CDR2 from the germline V gene are SGHTA and FQGNSA. The CDR3 sequence is 17 residues long. This chain's CDR3 is CASSPGGVLSPNYGYTF. In DNA form, the CDR3 reads TGTGCCAGCAGCCCTGGGGGGGTGCTATCCCCTAACTATGGCTACACCTTC.

This chain joins TRBV30 and TRBJ2-6, with D possibly matching TRBD2 (6 bases). Germline loops: CDR1 GTSNPN, CDR2 SVGIG (reference sequence). This CDR3 has 15 amino acids. Trimming removed 4 bases from V and 0 bases from J, with 10 bases in between. The CDR3 here is CAWTWTTSGANVLTF. The CDR3 DNA follows: TGTGCCTGGACCTGGACTACCTCTGGGGCCAACGTCCTGACTTTC. The whole variable domain, remainder taken from reference TRBV30 and TRBJ2-6, is SQTIHQWPATLVQPVGSPLSLECTVEGTSNPNLYWYRQAAGRGLQLLFYSVGIGQISSEVPQNLSASRPQDRQFILSSKKLLLSDSGFYLCAWTWTTSGANVLTFGAGSRLTVL.

This clone was recorded a few times. V usage is TRBV5-1 and J usage is TRBJ1-4; D remains unclear. This CDR3 is built from 14 residues. V was pared by 2 bases and J by 2 bases, with 7 bases between. CDR1 and CDR2 (germline): SGHRS, YFSETQ. The DNA of the CDR3 is TGCGCCAGCAGCTTTGGGCCGACTAATGAAAAACTGTTTTTT. The encoded protein is CASSFGPTNEKLFF.